Presented here are 25 T cell receptor beta chains from one specimen sequenced in a study of CD8 T cells in Susac syndrome. The authors reverse transcribed 0.5 to 1 ug RNA with random hexamers. TCRdb used MiXCR to reprocess the immunoSEQ multiplex PCR reads, holding one entry per CDR3 protein. The table has 150,000 to 200,000 distinct CDR3 sequences, roughly 94% seen once. Sequencing was carried out using CD4+ T cells from PBMCs. The source of these receptors is a human donor with multiple sclerosis.

This chain links TRBV19 with TRBJ2-1, with D possibly being TRBD2 (6 bases). V was pared by 4 bases and J by 11 bases, with 18 bases between. Germline CDR1 reads LNHDA; CDR2 reads SQIVND (reference sequence). The CDR3 loop spans 14 amino acids. CDR3 protein: CASSRGTYDQKQFF. In DNA form, the CDR3 reads TGTGCCAGTAGTAGGGGGACTTACGATCAGAAGCAGTTCTTC.

The rearrangement links TRBV6-5 to TRBJ2-2; D might be TRBD2 (5 bases). The CDR3 has 17 residues. Looked up from germline, CDR1 is MNHEY and CDR2 is SVGAGI. Trimming took 0 bases from V and 3 from J, leaving 14 bases between them. CDR3 DNA: TGTGCCAGCAGTTACTCGAAGGCAGCGAGGGACACCGGGGAGCTGTTTTTT. This translates into CASSYSKAARDTGELFF.

The table lists this clonotype with a count of one. The chain carries TRBV6-1 and TRBJ1-2; D gene ambiguous. Trimming took 8 bases from V and 8 from J, leaving 18 bases between them. The CDR3 sequence is 13 residues long. Per germline, CDR1 MNHNS and CDR2 SASEGT. Written as DNA, the CDR3 is TGTGCCAGCTCCCGTCCCGGGTCGGGCGGCTACACCTTC. This translates into CASSRPGSGGYTF.

The rearrangement joins TRBV10-3 to TRBJ2-3, with 12 bases lining up with TRBD2. CDR1 is ENHRY and CDR2 is SYGVKD in the germline V gene. The CDR3 has 18 residues. V trimming: 0 bases; J trimming: 9 bases; junction bases outside the gene matches: 13. The CDR3 DNA follows: TGTGCCATCAGTGAGTCGTCTAGCGGGAGGGCCGATTTGGGCACGCAGTATTTT. Translating it yields CAISESSSGRADLGTQYF.

The genes are TRBV7-9 and TRBJ2-5; 7 nucleotides line up with TRBD2. Germline loops: CDR1 SEHNR, CDR2 FQNEAQ (reference sequence). The V gene end was trimmed by 10 bases and the J gene end by 5 bases; junction bases not matched to a gene: 7. The CDR3 is 12 residues long. CDR3: CATREGAETQYF. CDR3 in DNA: TGTGCCACCAGGGAGGGCGCGGAGACCCAGTACTTC.

The V and J genes are TRBV7-2 and TRBJ2-6; D is undetermined. Trimming pared 6 bases from V and 1 base from J, leaving 4 bases between. Germline values: CDR1 SGHTA, CDR2 FQGNSA. This CDR3 is built from 13 residues. DNA for the CDR3: TGTGCCAGCAGTACGTCTGGGGCCAACGTCCTGACTTTC. Translating it yields CASSTSGANVLTF.

CDR3 sequence reads: CASTGDYRVGKTGELFF. The CDR3 bases are TGTGCCAGCACCGGAGATTACAGGGTAGGGAAGACCGGGGAGCTGTTTTTT. The chain uses TRBV6-2 or TRBV6-3 and TRBJ2-2; D is perhaps TRBD1 (6 bases). This CDR3 is built from 17 residues. V lost 7 bases to trimming and J lost 5 bases, with 23 bases between them. From germline, CDR1 is MNHEY and CDR2 SVGEGT.

This clonotype showed up just once. The chain carries TRBV10-3 and TRBJ1-1; weak D call: TRBD1 (6 bases). This CDR3 comprises 15 residues. CDR1 ENHRY and CDR2 SYGVKD come from the germline V gene. V shed 0 bases and J shed 2 bases, with 10 bases lying between them. The CDR3 protein is CAISESAGVNTEAFF. The CDR3 DNA follows: TGTGCCATCAGTGAGTCGGCAGGGGTCAACACTGAAGCTTTCTTT.

The chain is built from TRBV3-1 and TRBJ2-5; 10 nucleotides line up with TRBD1. The CDR3 covers 15 residues. J gave up 5 bases and V 5 bases, and 8 bases lay outside the gene matches. Germline CDR1 reads LGHDT; CDR2 reads YNNKEL (reference sequence). This CDR3 is CASSSGQGPPETQYF. In DNA form, the CDR3 reads TGTGCCAGCAGCTCGGGACAGGGGCCCCCGGAGACCCAGTACTTC.

This clonotype was counted a single time. V and J are TRBV5-4 and TRBJ2-3; D is undetermined. CDR1 is SGHNT, CDR2 YYREEE, per germline (reference sequence). CDR3 length equals 14 residues. Trimming shortened V by 0 bases and J by 6 bases, and 11 bases separated the two germline ends. The CDR3 nucleotides read TGTGCCAGCAGCTTGGCCCGGAATGCCGATACGCAGTATTTT. This codes for CASSLARNADTQYF.

V usage is TRBV29-1 and J usage is TRBJ1-2, with 10 nucleotides matching TRBD1. V lost 0 bases, J lost 7 bases, and 11 bases stayed unmatched. CDR3 length: 16 amino acids. Germline-derived CDR1 and CDR2 are SQVTM and ANQGSEA. CDR3 amino acids: CSVEDMTWGQGFGYTF. CDR3 DNA: TGCAGCGTTGAAGATATGACTTGGGGACAGGGGTTTGGCTACACCTTC.

The J gene is TRBJ1-1, the V gene TRBV29-1; D might be TRBD1 (5 bases). The CDR3 covers 11 residues. The germline CDR1 and CDR2 sequences are SQVTM and ANQGSEA. Deletions cut 6 bases from V and 1 base from J, with 6 bases between. This chain's CDR3 is CSVTENTEAFF. The DNA of the CDR3 is TGCAGCGTGACAGAGAACACTGAAGCTTTCTTT.

CDR3 coding DNA: TGTGCCAGCAGTGATCCGGGACAGACCTACGAGCAGTACTTC. Protein sequence: CASSDPGQTYEQYF. The genes are TRBV6-2 or TRBV6-3 and TRBJ2-7, with TRBD1 identical over 7 bases. V lost 5 bases and J lost 2; bases outside the gene matches: 6. The CDR3 spans 14 residues. Germline assignment: CDR1 MNHEY and CDR2 SVGEGT.

In its sample, this clonotype was seen a few times. J is TRBJ2-6 and V is TRBV7-2; TRBD1 matches 7 bases. Germline V gene data show CDR1 as SGHTA and CDR2 as FQGNSA. Trimming removed 5 bases from V and 0 bases from J; junction bases left unmatched: 7. This CDR3 region has 17 residues. CDR3 loop: CASSRGTASSGANVLTF. The DNA of the CDR3 is TGTGCCAGCAGCCGTGGGACAGCGAGCTCTGGGGCCAACGTCCTGACTTTC. The full variable domain, rest sourced from reference TRBV7-2 and TRBJ2-6, is GAGVSQSPSNKVTEKGKDVELRCDPISGHTALYWYRQSLGQGLEFLIYFQGNSAPDKSGLPSDRFSAERTGGSVSTLTIQRTQQEDSAVYLCASSRGTASSGANVLTFGAGSRLTVL.

This chain connects TRBV7-9 to TRBJ1-3; D is uncertain. Germline lookup yields CDR1 SEHNR and CDR2 FQNEAQ (reference sequence). Trimming shortened V by 2 bases and J by 2 bases, and 1 base separated the two germline ends. This CDR3 has 12 residues. The CDR3 is CASSLPGNTIYF. DNA of the CDR3: TGTGCCAGCAGCTTACCTGGAAACACCATATATTTT. Complete variable domain (other parts from reference TRBV7-9 and TRBJ1-3): DTGVSQNPRHKITKRGQNVTFRCDPISEHNRLYWYRQTLGQGPEFLTYFQNEAQLEKSRLLSDRFSAERPKGSFSTLEIQRTEQGDSAMYLCASSLPGNTIYFGEGSWLTVV.

The chain employs TRBV7-8 and TRBJ1-5; D is uncertain. Trimming stripped 1 base from V and 2 bases from J, with 9 bases between. The germline gives CDR1 SGHVS, CDR2 FQNEAQ. The CDR3 sequence is 15 residues long. CDR3 nucleotide sequence: TGTGCCAGCAGCTTAGGGACGTACGGCAATCAGCCCCAGCATTTT. It translates to CASSLGTYGNQPQHF.

This chain connects TRBV30 to TRBJ1-2; a weak D match, TRBD1 (5 bases). Trimming left V 2 bases short and J 0 bases short, with 16 bases between. Germline loops: CDR1 GTSNPN, CDR2 SVGIG (reference sequence). This CDR3 region has 16 residues. The CDR3 loop is CAWSRGRVEANYGYTF. CDR3 nucleotides: TGTGCCTGGAGTCGGGGACGGGTGGAAGCTAACTATGGCTACACCTTC. Variable domain in full (rest from reference TRBV30 and TRBJ1-2): SQTIHQWPATLVQPVGSPLSLECTVEGTSNPNLYWYRQAAGRGLQLLFYSVGIGQISSEVPQNLSASRPQDRQFILSSKKLLLSDSGFYLCAWSRGRVEANYGYTFGSGTRLTVV.

This chain's CDR3 is CASRWEGGASETQYF. The DNA for the CDR3 is TGCGCCAGCAGATGGGAGGGGGGCGCGTCGGAGACCCAGTACTTC. The chain couples TRBV5-1 to TRBJ2-5, with D perhaps matching TRBD2 (7 bases). CDR3 length: 15 residues. The V gene lost 5 bases and the J gene lost 5 bases, with 19 bases spanning the gap. Germline-derived CDR1 and CDR2 are SGHRS and YFSETQ. The full variable domain, completed using reference TRBV5-1 and TRBJ2-5, is KAGVTQTPRYLIKTRGQQVTLSCSPISGHRSVSWYQQTPGQGLQFLFEYFSETQRNKGNFPGRFSGRQFSNSRSEMNVSTLELGDSALYLCASRWEGGASETQYFGPGTRLLVL.

The rearrangement uses TRBV10-1 and TRBJ2-1, with D uncertain. Trimming removed 2 bases at V and 8 bases at J, with 10 bases between. The CDR3 extends over 13 amino acids. Germline assignment: CDR1 WNHNN and CDR2 SYGVQD (reference sequence). CDR3 region: CASSENQYDEQFF. The CDR3 nucleotides read TGCGCCAGCAGTGAGAACCAGTACGATGAGCAGTTCTTC.

The chain joins TRBV30 to TRBJ1-2, with D tentatively TRBD1 (6 bases). Germline CDR1 reads GTSNPN; CDR2 reads SVGIG (reference sequence). V lost 4 bases, J lost 4 bases, and 13 bases lay in between. CDR3 length: 13 residues. The CDR3 is CAWTSGVSYGYTF. For the CDR3, the DNA is TGTGCCTGGACCTCAGGGGTTAGCTATGGCTACACCTTC.

V gene TRBV5-6 combines with J gene TRBJ1-2; no definite D call. Trimming left V 6 bases short and J 0 bases short, with 6 bases between. The CDR3 contains 12 residues. CDR1 is SGHDT, CDR2 YYEEEE, per germline. CDR3 sequence (DNA): TGTGCCAGCAATAAAGCTAACTATGGCTACACCTTC. This translates into CASNKANYGYTF.

The chain combines TRBV28 with TRBJ1-1; weak D call: TRBD1 (5 bases). This CDR3 contains 10 residues. V lost 10 bases and J 11 bases, leaving 14 bases between the germline ends. The germline CDR1 and CDR2 sequences are MDHEN and SYDVKM. CDR3 in amino acids: CATEGIGAFF. The CDR3 DNA reads TGTGCCACGGAGGGGATCGGGGCTTTCTTT.

V gene TRBV27 combines with J gene TRBJ2-4, with D perhaps given as TRBD1 or TRBD2 (5 bases each). Germline loops: CDR1 MNHEY, CDR2 SMNVEV (reference sequence). With 6 bases removed from V and 6 bases from J, the gap between germline ends came to 12 bases. This CDR3 comprises 13 residues. Written as DNA, the CDR3 is TGTGCCAGCAGAACCGTGGGGGTAAACATTCAGTACTTC. Residues: CASRTVGVNIQYF.

The chain has TRBV9 and TRBJ2-3; TRBD1 aligns across 11 bases. V gave up 4 bases and J gave up 2 bases; unmatched junction bases: 9. Germline CDR1 and CDR2: SGDLS and YYNGEE. The CDR3 is 17 residues long. CDR3 amino acids: CASSPSPGQGVTDTQYF. CDR3 coding DNA: TGTGCCAGCAGCCCATCACCGGGACAGGGGGTCACAGATACGCAGTATTTT.

This clonotype showed up just once. The chain combines TRBV13 with TRBJ2-3; unclear D gene. The germline V gene has CDR1 PRHDT and CDR2 FYEKMQ (reference sequence). V was pared by 4 bases and J by 0 bases, with 14 bases between. This CDR3 is 16 amino acids long. CDR3 bases: TGTGCCAGCAGCTCTCGCAACCATCCTAGCACAGATACGCAGTATTTT. As protein: CASSSRNHPSTDTQYF.